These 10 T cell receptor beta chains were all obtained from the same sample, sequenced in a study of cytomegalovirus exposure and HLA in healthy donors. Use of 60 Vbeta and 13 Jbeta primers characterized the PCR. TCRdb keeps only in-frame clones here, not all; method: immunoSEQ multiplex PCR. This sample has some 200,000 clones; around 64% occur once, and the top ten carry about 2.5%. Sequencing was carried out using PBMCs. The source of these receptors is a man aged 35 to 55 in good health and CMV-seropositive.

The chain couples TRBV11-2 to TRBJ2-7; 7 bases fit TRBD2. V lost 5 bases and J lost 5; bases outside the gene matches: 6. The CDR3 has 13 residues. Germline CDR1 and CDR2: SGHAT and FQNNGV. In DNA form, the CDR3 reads TGTGCCAGCAGCCCCGGGGAGGGTAACGAGCAGTACTTC. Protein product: CASSPGEGNEQYF.

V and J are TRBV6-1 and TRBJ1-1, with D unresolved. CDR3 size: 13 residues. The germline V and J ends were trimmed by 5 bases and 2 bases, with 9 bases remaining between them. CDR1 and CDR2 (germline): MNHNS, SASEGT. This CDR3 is CASSWQLNTEAFF. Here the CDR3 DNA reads TGTGCCAGCAGTTGGCAGTTAAACACTGAAGCTTTCTTT.

The CDR3 sequence: CASTSGTPVDNEQFF. The CDR3 DNA follows: TGTGCCAGCACCTCCGGGACACCCGTAGACAATGAGCAGTTCTTC. The chain is built from TRBV7-9 and TRBJ2-1; D may be TRBD1 (6 bases). The germline gives CDR1 SEHNR, CDR2 FQNEAQ (reference sequence). V dropped 7 bases and J dropped 5 bases, with 18 bases sitting between them. The CDR3 spans 15 residues.

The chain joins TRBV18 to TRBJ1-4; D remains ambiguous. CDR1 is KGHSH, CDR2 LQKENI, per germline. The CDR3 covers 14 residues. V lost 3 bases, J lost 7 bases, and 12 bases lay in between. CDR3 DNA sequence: TGTGCCAGCTCACCGGGGAGCGACGCTGAAAAACTGTTTTTT. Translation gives CASSPGSDAEKLFF.

CDR3 in DNA: TGTGCCAGCAGTCAGCGGGGCACAGATACGCAGTATTTT. It yields the protein CASSQRGTDTQYF. The gene calls are TRBV11-3 and TRBJ2-3, with TRBD2 as a possible D gene (6 bases). Trimming cost V 6 bases and J 1 base, with 8 bases left between them. CDR3 length: 13 amino acids. Germline V gene lookup returns CDR1 SGHNT and CDR2 YENEEA.

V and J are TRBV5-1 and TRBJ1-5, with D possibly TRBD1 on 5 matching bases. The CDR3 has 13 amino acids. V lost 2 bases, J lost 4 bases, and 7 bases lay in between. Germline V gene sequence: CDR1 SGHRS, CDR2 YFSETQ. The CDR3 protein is CASSFDRNQPQHF. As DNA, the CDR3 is TGCGCCAGCAGCTTCGACAGAAATCAGCCCCAGCATTTT.

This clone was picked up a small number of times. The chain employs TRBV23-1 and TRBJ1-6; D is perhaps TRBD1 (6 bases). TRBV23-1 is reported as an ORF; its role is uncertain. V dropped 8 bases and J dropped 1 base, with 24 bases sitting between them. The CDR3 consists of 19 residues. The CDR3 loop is CASYPTGWGGRSYNSPLHF. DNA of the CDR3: TGCGCCAGCTACCCCACAGGGTGGGGGGGCCGTTCCTATAATTCACCCCTCCACTTT.

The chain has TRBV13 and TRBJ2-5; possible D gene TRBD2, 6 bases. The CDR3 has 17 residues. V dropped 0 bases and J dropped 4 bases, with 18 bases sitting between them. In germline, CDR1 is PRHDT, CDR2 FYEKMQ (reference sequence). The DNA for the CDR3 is TGTGCCAGCAGCTTAGGCCAGAAGACTAGAGGCGGAGAGACCCAGTACTTC. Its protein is CASSLGQKTRGGETQYF. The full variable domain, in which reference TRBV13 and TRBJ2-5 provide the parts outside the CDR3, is AAGVIQSPRHLIKEKRETATLKCYPIPRHDTVYWYQQGPGQDPQFLISFYEKMQSDKGSIPDRFSAQQFSDYHSELNMSSLELGDSALYFCASSLGQKTRGGETQYFGPGTRLLVL.

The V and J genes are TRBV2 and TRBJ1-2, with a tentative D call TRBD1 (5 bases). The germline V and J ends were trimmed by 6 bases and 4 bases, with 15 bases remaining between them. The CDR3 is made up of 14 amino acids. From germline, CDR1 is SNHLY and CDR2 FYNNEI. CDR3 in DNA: TGTGCCAGCAGCTTCTCAGGGTTGGGCTATGGCTACACCTTC. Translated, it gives CASSFSGLGYGYTF.

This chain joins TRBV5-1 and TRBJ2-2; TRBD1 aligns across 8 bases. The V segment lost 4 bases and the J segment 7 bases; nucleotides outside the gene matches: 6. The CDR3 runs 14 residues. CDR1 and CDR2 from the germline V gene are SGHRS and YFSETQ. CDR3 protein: CASSTDRASGELFF. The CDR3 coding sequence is TGCGCCAGCAGCACGGACAGGGCCAGCGGGGAGCTGTTTTTT.